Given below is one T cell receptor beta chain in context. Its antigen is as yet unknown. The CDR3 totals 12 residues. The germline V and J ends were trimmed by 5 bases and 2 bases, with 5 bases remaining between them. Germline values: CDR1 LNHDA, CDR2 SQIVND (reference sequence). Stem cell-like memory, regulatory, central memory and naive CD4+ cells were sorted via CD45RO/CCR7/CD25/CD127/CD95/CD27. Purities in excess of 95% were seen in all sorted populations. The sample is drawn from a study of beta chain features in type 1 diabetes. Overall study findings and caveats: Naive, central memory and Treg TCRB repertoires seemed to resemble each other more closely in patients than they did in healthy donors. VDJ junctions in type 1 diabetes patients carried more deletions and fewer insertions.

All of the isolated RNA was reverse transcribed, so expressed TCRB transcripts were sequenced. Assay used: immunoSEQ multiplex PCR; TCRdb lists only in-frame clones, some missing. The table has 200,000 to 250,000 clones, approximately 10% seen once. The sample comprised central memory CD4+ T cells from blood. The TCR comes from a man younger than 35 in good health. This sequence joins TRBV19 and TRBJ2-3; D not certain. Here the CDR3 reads CASSPHTDTQYF. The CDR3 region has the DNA TGTGCCAGTAGTCCCCACACAGATACGCAGTATTTT.